These 9 T cell receptor beta chains came from one sample sequenced in a study of patients and donors after allogeneic stem cell transplantation. TCRdb reprocessed the RT-PCR reads with MiXCR, giving one entry per CDR3 protein. This table holds roughly 940,000 distinct CDR3 sequences, roughly 18% found once. Sequencing was carried out using blood, either unsorted or a sorted T cell fraction (not recorded which). Source of these receptors: a human donor who was either an allogeneic HSCT recipient or a stem cell or donor lymphocyte infusion donor (not recorded which). It is not recorded whose cells these are; they may come from a transplant donor.

This chain uses TRBV6-1 with TRBJ1-4; possibly TRBD1 for D (5 bases). This CDR3 has 18 amino acids. The V gene's germline CDR1 is MNHNS and CDR2 SASEGT. V gave up 6 bases and J gave up 0 bases, with 20 bases separating them. CDR3 bases: TGTGCCAGCAGCAAGGCTGGGGGAAGGGGATCAACTAATGAAAAACTGTTTTTT. This sequence encodes CASSKAGGRGSTNEKLFF.

This clonotype showed up many times. The rearrangement uses TRBV5-1 and TRBJ2-7, with 7 positions matching TRBD1. Per the germline V gene, CDR1 is SGHRS and CDR2 is YFSETQ. Trimming took 0 bases from V and 3 from J; bases not matched to a gene: 3. The CDR3 sequence is 14 residues long. CDR3 sequence: CASSLGTGFYEQYF. The CDR3 nucleotides read TGCGCCAGCAGCTTGGGGACAGGCTTCTACGAGCAGTACTTC.

In its sample, this clonotype was seen many times. CDR3 coding DNA: TGTGCCAGCAGCCCAGGAGAGAACTATGGCTACACCTTC. Its protein is CASSPGENYGYTF. The gene calls are TRBV12-3 or TRBV12-4 and TRBJ1-2; the D is unclear. V was pared by 6 bases and J by 2 bases, with 10 bases between. CDR3 length: 13 residues.

The sample holds a few counts of this clonotype. The chain recombines TRBV7-9 with TRBJ2-1, with TRBD2 identical over 11 bases. The ends lost 1 base at V and 1 base at J; junction bases unmatched: 3. The CDR3 sequence is 17 residues long. Germline V gene lookup returns CDR1 SEHNR and CDR2 FQNEAQ (reference sequence). Here the CDR3 reads CASSLGSGGASYNEQFF. The CDR3 coding sequence is TGTGCCAGCAGCTTAGGTAGCGGGGGGGCTTCCTACAATGAGCAGTTCTTC. Using reference TRBV7-9 and TRBJ2-1 for the parts outside the CDR3, the full variable domain is DTGVSQNPRHKITKRGQNVTFRCDPISEHNRLYWYRQTLGQGPEFLTYFQNEAQLEKSRLLSDRFSAERPKGSFSTLEIQRTEQGDSAMYLCASSLGSGGASYNEQFFGPGTRLTVL.

This clonotype was found a few times. V usage is TRBV12-3 or TRBV12-4 and J usage is TRBJ1-3, with D uncertain. The CDR3 runs to 14 residues. V was clipped by 3 bases and J by 0 bases, with 6 bases between them. The DNA for the CDR3 is TGTGCCAGCAGTTTGTTACGCTCTGGAAACACCATATATTTT. Residues: CASSLLRSGNTIYF.

The table lists this clonotype with a few counts. This chain's CDR3 is CASSQDGHTYEQYF. Written as DNA, the CDR3 is TGTGCCAGCAGCCAAGACGGACACACCTACGAGCAGTACTTC. The J gene is TRBJ2-7, the V gene TRBV7-9; TRBD1 is a possible D gene (5 bases). The length of the CDR3 is 14 residues. Trimming shortened V by 5 bases and J by 2 bases, and 13 bases separated the two germline ends. CDR1 SEHNR and CDR2 FQNEAQ come from the germline V gene (reference sequence). The variable domain in full, completed from reference TRBV7-9 and TRBJ2-7, reads DTGVSQNPRHKITKRGQNVTFRCDPISEHNRLYWYRQTLGQGPEFLTYFQNEAQLEKSRLLSDRFSAERPKGSFSTLEIQRTEQGDSAMYLCASSQDGHTYEQYFGPGTRLTVT.

This clonotype was seen ten or more times. The V gene is TRBV12-3 or TRBV12-4, the J gene TRBJ2-7; the D is unclear. This CDR3 region has 13 residues. V was clipped by 1 base and J by 4 bases, with 8 bases between them. The CDR3, as DNA: TGTGCCAGCAGTTTAGACACAGCTTACGAGCAGTACTTC. This codes for CASSLDTAYEQYF.

This chain links TRBV7-6 with TRBJ1-6; D call uncertain. The V end lost 4 bases, the J end lost 6 bases, and 10 bases lay between the germline ends. Germline CDR1 reads SGHVS; CDR2 reads FNYEAQ. CDR3 size: 14 residues. CDR3 protein: CASSSDPTNSPLHF. The CDR3 nucleotides read TGTGCCAGCAGCTCGGACCCGACTAATTCACCCCTCCACTTT.

The rearrangement uses TRBV7-2 and TRBJ2-6; the match to TRBD1 covers 7 bases. CDR3 size: 17 residues. V trimming: 4 bases; J trimming: 0 bases; junction bases outside the gene matches: 6. The germline CDR1 and CDR2 sequences are SGHTA and FQGNSA. The CDR3 nucleotides are TGTGCCAGCAGCTCAGGGGGACCGACCTCTGGGGCCAACGTCCTGACTTTC. This gives the protein CASSSGGPTSGANVLTF.